This T cell receptor beta chain comes out of a study of blood T cell repertoires in COVID-19. The wider study: COVID-19 samples, acute and convalescent, were from the United States, Italy and Spain. PBMCs, B-cell-depleted T cells, or T cells provided the cDNA or gDNA that made up the material.

Assay used: immunoSEQ multiplex PCR; TCRdb lists only in-frame clones, some missing. The profile shows about 240,000 clones, roughly nine tenths of them singletons. There are 14 residues in the CDR3. V shed 6 bases and J 6 bases; nucleotides not matched to a gene: 7. Germline CDR1 is LNHDA and CDR2 is SQIVND (reference sequence). The chain couples TRBV19 to TRBJ2-1; 8 bases align to TRBD1. Specimen: peripheral blood. The sequence was obtained from a man aged 55 to 70 who had recovered from COVID-19. CDR3: CASSSGQGPNEQFF. In DNA, the CDR3 is TGTGCCAGTAGCTCTGGACAGGGACCCAATGAGCAGTTCTTC.